The clone carrying this T cell receptor (beta chain) has a handful of counts. Its antigen is as yet unknown. Treatment reported: approximately 9-day PBMC culture with coronavirus spike peptide pools or control peptides (ViraFEST assay). The data were taken from a study of vaccination and CD4 T cells after COVID-19. Overall study context: The authors used overlapping spike peptides from SARS-CoV-2, HCoV-NL63, HCoV-OC43 and HCoV-229E to stimulate cells.

Cultured CD4+ T-cell DNA underwent Oncomine TCR Beta short-read sequencing. TCRdb reprocessed the PCR reads via MiXCR and lists one record per CDR3 protein. This table holds approximately 11,000 distinct CDR3 sequences, roughly 31% found once. Trimming took off 4 bases at V and 0 bases at J, with 10 bases between the two ends. The CDR3 length is 15 residues. Per germline, CDR1 DFQATT and CDR2 SNEGSKA (reference sequence). What was sequenced was CD4+ T cells from blood, cultured in vitro. V usage is TRBV20-1 and J usage is TRBJ2-6, with a possible D match to TRBD1 (5 bases). The receptor was derived from a human donor who had recovered from COVID-19. The CDR3 reads CSATDSHSGANVLTF. Written as DNA, the CDR3 is TGCAGTGCTACTGACAGTCACTCTGGGGCCAACGTCCTGACTTTC.